This T cell receptor beta chain stems from a study of T-cell memory formation after mild COVID-19. For the study at large: Largely donor-specific sequence clusters came from two donors.

The CDR3 has 16 residues. V shed 4 bases and J 1 base; nucleotides not matched to a gene: 6. The V gene's germline CDR1 is MNHNY and CDR2 SVGAGI (reference sequence). Using constant-segment primers, 5'RACE produced TCR alpha and TCR beta cDNA libraries carrying sample barcodes and UMIs. In TCRdb, the 5' RACE reads were re-called with MiXCR into one record per CDR3 protein. The sample consists of fewer than 600,000 distinct CDR3 sequences, about 22% of them appearing once. The sequencing sample was made of PBMCs or a T cell subset sorted from them (not recorded which). This TCR came from an adult woman who had mild COVID-19 (a few samples of this study predate the infection). Cell type and time point are not known. The chain combines TRBV6-6 with TRBJ2-1; 8 bases fit TRBD2. The CDR3 nucleotides are TGTGCCAGCAGTTCGGGGGGGGTGATGTCCTACAATGAGCAGTTCTTC. Encoded protein: CASSSGGVMSYNEQFF.